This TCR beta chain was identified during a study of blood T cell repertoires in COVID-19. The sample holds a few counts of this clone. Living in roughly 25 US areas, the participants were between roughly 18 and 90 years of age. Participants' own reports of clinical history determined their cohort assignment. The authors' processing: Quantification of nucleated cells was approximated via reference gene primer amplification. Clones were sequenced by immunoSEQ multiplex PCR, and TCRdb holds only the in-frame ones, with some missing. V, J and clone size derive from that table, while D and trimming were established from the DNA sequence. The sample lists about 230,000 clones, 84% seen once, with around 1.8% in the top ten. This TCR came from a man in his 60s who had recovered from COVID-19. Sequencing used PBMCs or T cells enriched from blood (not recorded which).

The CDR3 region has the DNA TGTGCCACCCGAGGAACAGGGGCGTCCTACGAGCAGTACTTC. Translated, it gives CATRGTGASYEQYF. The chain joins TRBV19 to TRBJ2-7, with TRBD1 matching 7 bases. J was trimmed by 1 base and V by 10 bases; bases with no gene match: 10. The CDR3 sequence is 14 residues long. In germline, CDR1 is LNHDA, CDR2 SQIVND (reference sequence).